The 25 T cell receptor beta chains below come from one sample, sequenced in a study of T-cell memory formation after mild COVID-19. TCRdb processed the 5' RACE reads anew with MiXCR; each CDR3 protein has one entry. The sample gives about 250,000 distinct CDR3 sequences, about 16% of which show up once; 2% to 2.5% is in the top ten. Input material: PBMCs or a T cell subset sorted from them (not recorded which). The receptor source for this set is an adult woman who had mild COVID-19 (a few samples of this study predate the infection). Cell type and time point are not known.

This clonotype was counted between two and nine times. The gene calls are TRBV13 and TRBJ2-2; D is possibly TRBD2 (6 bases). V lost 3 bases and J 7 bases, leaving 15 bases between the germline ends. This CDR3 has 15 amino acids. Germline V gene sequence: CDR1 PRHDT, CDR2 FYEKMQ (reference sequence). The CDR3 DNA follows: TGTGCCAGCAGCTTTCGGCGGGATCAAGGCGGGGAGCTGTTTTTT. Translation: CASSFRRDQGGELFF.

This clonotype was counted between two and nine times. The chain employs TRBV30 and TRBJ2-1; possibly TRBD1 for D (5 bases). The germline V gene encodes CDR1 GTSNPN and CDR2 SVGIG (reference sequence). V was trimmed by 1 base and J by 6 bases, leaving 7 bases between them. CDR3 size: 12 residues. CDR3 nucleotides: TGTGCCTGGAGTGAAAGGGGCAATGAGCAGTTCTTC. Its protein is CAWSERGNEQFF.

This clonotype was counted many times. The V call is TRBV7-6, the J call TRBJ1-6; D gene uncertain. This CDR3 region has 16 residues. The V and J ends lost 0 bases and 8 bases respectively, with 14 bases between them. Germline V gene lookup returns CDR1 SGHVS and CDR2 FNYEAQ. CDR3 bases: TGTGCCAGCAGCTTAGCTTTGAACCTAAGGGATTCACCCCTCCACTTT. Protein: CASSLALNLRDSPLHF. The full variable domain, its missing parts supplied by reference TRBV7-6 and TRBJ1-6, is GAGVSQSPRYKVTKRGQDVALRCDPISGHVSLYWYRQALGQGPEFLTYFNYEAQQDKSGLPNDRFSAERPEGSISTLTIQRTEQRDSAMYRCASSLALNLRDSPLHFGNGTRLTVT.

In this sample, this clonotype turned up many times. The chain is built from TRBV20-1 and TRBJ2-3, with 11 bases fitting TRBD2. Germline loops: CDR1 DFQATT, CDR2 SNEGSKA (reference sequence). The trim removed 6 bases at V and 6 bases at J, leaving 11 bases unmatched. The CDR3 extends over 15 amino acids. Here the CDR3 DNA reads TGCAGTGCCGGGACTAGCGGTCCCCGAGGGGATACGCAGTATTTT. Protein: CSAGTSGPRGDTQYF.

This clonotype has only a few counts. The chain is built from TRBV18 and TRBJ2-1; 8 bases align to TRBD2. The ends lost 1 base at V and 3 bases at J; junction bases unmatched: 8. The CDR3 runs 17 residues. Germline V gene lookup returns CDR1 KGHSH and CDR2 LQKENI. For the CDR3, the DNA is TGTGCCAGCTCACCACGGAATAGCGGGGTCCTCTACAATGAGCAGTTCTTC. Protein sequence: CASSPRNSGVLYNEQFF.

The CDR3 spells CASSFPGREQYF. In DNA, the CDR3 is TGTGCCAGCAGTTTCCCCGGGAGGGAGCAGTACTTC. The chain couples TRBV6-5 to TRBJ2-7; 7 bases agree with TRBD2. V gave up 4 bases and J gave up 7 bases; unmatched junction bases: 4. From germline, CDR1 is MNHEY and CDR2 SVGAGI. The CDR3 has 12 amino acids.

As for this clonotype: It is unclear where the CDR3 begins or ends on the DNA, so no DNA is shown, and the CDR3 is as TCRdb lists it. The rearrangement links TRBV11-2 to TRBJ2-2; TRBD2 was called by the table and not checked on the DNA. A total of 16 residues make up the CDR3, ends included. Per the germline V gene, CDR1 is SGHAT and CDR2 is FQNNGV. The CDR3 region is CASSPSGGGQPGSCFF.

This clonotype was seen only a few times. The gene calls are TRBV7-9 and TRBJ2-5; tentative D call: TRBD1 (6 bases). CDR3 length: 15 amino acids. Between the trimmed V and J ends, which lost 5 bases and 1 base, there was a span of 14 bases. Germline lookup yields CDR1 SEHNR and CDR2 FQNEAQ (reference sequence). The CDR3 region is CASSHWTAIQETQYF. CDR3 DNA sequence: TGTGCCAGCAGCCACTGGACAGCTATCCAAGAGACCCAGTACTTC.

This chain connects TRBV5-1 to TRBJ2-3; TRBD1 matches 8 bases. The CDR3 totals 15 residues. The J segment lost 3 bases and the V segment lost 5 bases, leaving 8 bases of the junction unmatched. Germline assignment: CDR1 SGHRS and CDR2 YFSETQ. CDR3 sequence: CASRELRTGTDTQYF. The CDR3 region has the DNA TGCGCCAGCAGGGAACTCCGGACAGGGACAGATACGCAGTATTTT.

At least ten counts were recorded for this clonotype. This rearrangement joins TRBV10-3 to TRBJ2-3; D not certain. CDR1 ENHRY and CDR2 SYGVKD come from the germline V gene. This CDR3 contains 15 residues. Trimming cost V 3 bases and J 0 bases, with 10 bases left between them. The CDR3 sequence is CAISDKPTSTDTQYF. In DNA form, the CDR3 reads TGTGCCATCAGTGATAAACCGACAAGCACAGATACGCAGTATTTT.

This clonotype was seen many times. The V gene is TRBV6-6, the J gene TRBJ2-3; TRBD2 agrees at 13 bases. V dropped 2 bases and J dropped 8; count of bases not matched to a gene: 10. Germline V CDR1 and CDR2: MNHNY, SVGAGI (reference sequence). This CDR3 is built from 17 residues. CDR3 sequence reads: CASSYQKGLAGSVTQYF. CDR3 nucleotides: TGTGCCAGCAGTTACCAAAAGGGACTAGCGGGGTCGGTTACGCAGTATTTT.

The chain uses TRBV20-1 and TRBJ2-3, with TRBD2 identical over 9 bases. The junction had 8 bases not matched to a gene; V was cut back by 5 bases and J by 5 bases. The CDR3 is 14 amino acids. Germline assignment: CDR1 DFQATT and CDR2 SNEGSKA (reference sequence). The DNA of the CDR3 is TGCAGTGCTTTTCGGACTAGCGCTAGAGATACGCAGTATTTT. It yields the protein CSAFRTSARDTQYF.

This clonotype turned up a few times. The chain joins TRBV6-6 to TRBJ2-7, with D unresolved. The CDR3 contains 13 residues. V lost 4 bases, J lost 2 bases, and 9 bases lay in between. The germline V gene has CDR1 MNHNY and CDR2 SVGAGI (reference sequence). CDR3 region: CASSLGRTYEQYF. The CDR3 region has the DNA TGTGCCAGCAGTTTAGGACGGACCTACGAGCAGTACTTC.

The chain has TRBV24-1 and TRBJ2-7; 8 bases are a match to TRBD1. The V and J ends lost 4 bases and 0 bases, in that order; junction bases with no gene match: 7. Looked up from germline, CDR1 is KGHDR and CDR2 is SFDVKD. The CDR3 is 16 amino acids. As DNA, the CDR3 is TGTGCCACCAGTGACGCCGGGACAGGCGGCTCCTACGAGCAGTACTTC. As protein: CATSDAGTGGSYEQYF.

The sample holds many counts of this clonotype. J is TRBJ2-3 and V is TRBV9, with TRBD1 identical over 8 bases. The CDR3 runs 16 residues. Germline V lookup: CDR1 SGDLS, CDR2 YYNGEE. After removal of 2 bases from V and 6 bases from J, the junction contained 11 bases not matched to a gene. In DNA, the CDR3 is TGTGCCAGCAGCGTCGCCGCGACAGGGGTTGTGGATACGCAGTATTTT. Protein product: CASSVAATGVVDTQYF.

This clonotype was detected a few times. The chain employs TRBV7-3 and TRBJ2-3; TRBD1 aligns across 8 bases. CDR1 and CDR2 (germline): SGHTA, FQGTGA. CDR3 size: 14 residues. The trim removed 4 bases at V and 6 bases at J, leaving 6 bases unmatched. Here the CDR3 reads CASSSRQGLDTQYF. CDR3 sequence (DNA): TGTGCCAGCAGCTCCAGACAGGGGTTGGATACGCAGTATTTT.

The rearrangement links TRBV4-1 to TRBJ2-1; TRBD2 aligns across 16 bases. The germline V gene has CDR1 MGHRA and CDR2 YSYEKL. CDR3 length: 21 amino acids. J gave up 2 bases and V 5 bases, and 15 bases lay outside the gene matches. The CDR3 loop is CASSARRIGTSGGVAYNEQFF. For the CDR3, the DNA is TGCGCCAGCAGCGCCAGACGAATTGGGACTAGCGGGGGGGTGGCCTACAATGAGCAGTTCTTC.

This clonotype was found a few times. The chain couples TRBV7-7 to TRBJ2-7, with 10 bases aligning to TRBD2. The junction had 4 bases not matched to a gene; V was cut back by 5 bases and J by 3 bases. The CDR3 covers 14 residues. Germline V gives CDR1 SSHAT, CDR2 FNYEAQ (reference sequence). CDR3 bases: TGTGCCAGCAGCCCCAGCGGGGGGGACTACGAGCAGTACTTC. Protein product: CASSPSGGDYEQYF.

This clonotype has just a few counts. This chain joins TRBV20-1 and TRBJ2-2; TRBD2 agrees at 16 bases. The germline CDR1 and CDR2 sequences are DFQATT and SNEGSKA (reference sequence). This CDR3 has 18 amino acids. J lost 6 bases, V lost 1 base, and 8 bases had no gene match. The DNA of the CDR3 is TGCAGTGCTAGAGCGGGACTAGCGGGAGGGGGACACGCCGGGGAGCTGTTTTTT. Translating it yields CSARAGLAGGGHAGELFF.

This clonotype was counted a few times. The chain's CDR3 is CASSKRAGTTNTGELFF. Here the CDR3 DNA reads TGTGCCAGCTCAAAGCGTGCCGGGACAACGAACACCGGGGAGCTGTTTTTT. V usage is TRBV18 and J usage is TRBJ2-2, with D maybe TRBD1 (6 bases). CDR1 KGHSH and CDR2 LQKENI come from the germline V gene. The V end lost 5 bases, the J end lost 0 bases, and 16 bases lay between the germline ends. CDR3 length: 17 amino acids.

This clonotype was detected only once. The V and J genes are TRBV9 and TRBJ2-1, with 12 nucleotides matching TRBD2. Germline V gene lookup returns CDR1 SGDLS and CDR2 YYNGEE. The CDR3 consists of 16 residues. Unmatched junction bases numbered 2, after V lost 0 bases and J lost 4 bases. The CDR3 sequence is CASSVEGTSGYNEQFF. As DNA, the CDR3 is TGTGCCAGCAGCGTAGAGGGGACTAGCGGGTACAATGAGCAGTTCTTC.

J is TRBJ2-5 and V is TRBV5-5; 12 nucleotides line up with TRBD2. After removal of 4 bases from V and 9 bases from J, the junction contained 13 bases not matched to a gene. The germline V gene encodes CDR1 SGHKS and CDR2 YYEKEE (reference sequence). CDR3 length equals 16 residues. CDR3: CASSPRLAGAPGAQYF. CDR3 bases: TGTGCCAGCAGCCCGAGACTAGCGGGGGCCCCGGGGGCCCAGTACTTC.

The chain couples TRBV5-1 to TRBJ2-3, with 7 positions matching TRBD2. V trimming: 2 bases; J trimming: 0 bases; junction bases outside the gene matches: 3. The CDR3 contains 15 residues. Germline V gene sequence: CDR1 SGHRS, CDR2 YFSETQ. CDR3 sequence reads: CASSFSGPSTDTQYF. CDR3 in DNA: TGCGCCAGCAGCTTTAGCGGGCCCAGCACAGATACGCAGTATTTT.

This clonotype was picked up a small number of times. The CDR3 coding sequence is TGCGCCAGCACCTCCGGGACAACCGTCTCCTACGAGCAGTACTTC. Translation gives CASTSGTTVSYEQYF. The rearrangement links TRBV5-1 to TRBJ2-7; D is possibly TRBD1 (6 bases). The CDR3 extends over 15 amino acids. Trimming took off 6 bases at V and 0 bases at J, with 16 bases between the two ends. Germline CDR1 SGHRS, CDR2 YFSETQ.

The CDR3 is CATSDSSDTPYSYEQYF. In DNA form, the CDR3 reads TGTGCCACCAGTGATTCCTCGGACACTCCCTATTCCTACGAGCAGTACTTC. The genes are TRBV24-1 and TRBJ2-7, with D possibly matching TRBD1 (5 bases). The V end was cut by 2 bases, the J end by 1 base, with 17 bases between. CDR3 length equals 17 residues. The germline V gene encodes CDR1 KGHDR and CDR2 SFDVKD.